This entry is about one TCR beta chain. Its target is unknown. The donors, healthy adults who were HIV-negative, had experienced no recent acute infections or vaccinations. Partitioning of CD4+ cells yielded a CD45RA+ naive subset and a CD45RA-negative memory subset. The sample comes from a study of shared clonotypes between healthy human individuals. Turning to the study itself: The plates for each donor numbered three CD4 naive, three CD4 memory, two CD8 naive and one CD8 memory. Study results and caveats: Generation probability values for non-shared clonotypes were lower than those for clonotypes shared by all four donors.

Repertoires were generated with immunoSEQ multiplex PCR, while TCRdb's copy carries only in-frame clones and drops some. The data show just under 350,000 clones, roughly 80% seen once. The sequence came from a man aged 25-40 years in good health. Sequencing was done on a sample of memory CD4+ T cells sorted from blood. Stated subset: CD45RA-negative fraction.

CDR3 nucleotide sequence: TGTGCCAGCAGTAGTACAGCTAACTATGGCTACACCTTC. Residues: CASSSTANYGYTF. This chain joins TRBV7-9 and TRBJ1-2, with unresolved D. This CDR3 is 13 amino acids long. Trimming left V 6 bases short and J 0 bases short, with 8 bases between. Germline CDR1 is SEHNR and CDR2 is FQNEAQ (reference sequence).